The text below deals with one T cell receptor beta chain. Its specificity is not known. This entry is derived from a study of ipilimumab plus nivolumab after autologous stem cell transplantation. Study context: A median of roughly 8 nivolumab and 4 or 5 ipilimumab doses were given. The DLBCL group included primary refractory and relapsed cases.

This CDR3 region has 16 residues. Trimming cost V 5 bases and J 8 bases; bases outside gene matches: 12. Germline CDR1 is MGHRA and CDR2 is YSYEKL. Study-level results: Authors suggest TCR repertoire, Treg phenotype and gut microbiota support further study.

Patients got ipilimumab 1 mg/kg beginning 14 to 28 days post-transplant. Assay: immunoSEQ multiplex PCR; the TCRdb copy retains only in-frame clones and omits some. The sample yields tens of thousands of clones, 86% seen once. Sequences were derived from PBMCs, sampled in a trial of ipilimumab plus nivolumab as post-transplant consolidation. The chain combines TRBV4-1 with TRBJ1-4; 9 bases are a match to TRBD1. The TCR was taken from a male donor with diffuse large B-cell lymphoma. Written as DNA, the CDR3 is TGCGCCAGCAGCGACAGACTCCGGGACAGGGACGAAAAACTGTTTTTT. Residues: CASSDRLRDRDEKLFF.